A single sample is the source of the 11 T cell receptor beta chains below, sequenced in a study of regulatory T cells in long-lasting Graves disease (dated by TCRdb to the early 2020s). Libraries were constructed by multiplex PCR. Sequenced using an Illumina HiSeq 4000. CDR3 regions were amplified by Arm-PCR with iRepertoire HTBI primers to construct TCR beta libraries. TCRdb passed the public sequencing reads through fastp at Q25 and MiXCR, retaining productive beta sequences. Each CDR3 protein gets just one entry, which takes the most common genes and DNA from the rows behind it. The sample records some 220,000 distinct CDR3 sequences, roughly 19% of which are singletons. The ten largest clonotypes hold 12% of the sample. Read against the paper, the sample's time point label means: newly diagnosed GD, antithyroid drugs for less than 3 months. RNA was extracted from PBMCs in TRIzol for both TCR sequencing and RNA sequencing.

This sample also appeared in a second study, on T cells in Graves' hyperthyroidism and ophthalmopathy.

This specimen consisted of peripheral blood mononuclear cells (PBMCs), obtained at new diagnosis, from a patient treated with antithyroid drugs. These receptors came from a woman in her 30s with Graves disease. Donor details come from another sample of the same person, matched by shared clones.

This chain joins TRBV15 and TRBJ2-5; no reliable D call. The ends were cut back, 0 bases at V and 4 bases at J, with 12 bases in the middle. Germline V CDR1 and CDR2: LNHNV, YYDKDF (reference sequence). The CDR3 has 15 residues. This CDR3 is CATSRDDFGPETQYF. The CDR3 DNA sequence: TGTGCCACCAGCAGAGATGATTTCGGGCCAGAGACCCAGTACTTC.

This clonotype was seen at least ten times. The chain links TRBV28 to TRBJ1-5; 8 bases are a match to TRBD1. The CDR3 consists of 15 residues. J lost 3 bases, V lost 5 bases, and 6 bases had no gene match. Per the germline V gene, CDR1 is MDHEN and CDR2 is SYDVKM. DNA for the CDR3: TGTGCCAGCAGTCCAGGGGGCGCGTACAATCAGCCCCAGCATTTT. This gives the protein CASSPGGAYNQPQHF.

The table lists this clonotype with many counts. V is TRBV18 and J is TRBJ1-1; 7 bases are shared with TRBD1. The CDR3 runs to 15 residues. V shed 3 bases and J 5 bases; nucleotides not matched to a gene: 9. Germline lookup yields CDR1 KGHSH and CDR2 LQKENI. The CDR3 protein is CASSPGQSGGTEAFF. CDR3 coding DNA: TGTGCCAGCTCACCGGGACAGTCAGGCGGGACTGAAGCTTTCTTT. Full variable domain (rest looked up from reference TRBV18 and TRBJ1-1): NAGVMQNPRHLVRRRGQEARLRCSPMKGHSHVYWYRQLPEEGLKFMVYLQKENIIDESGMPKERFSAEFPKEGPSILRIQQVVRGDSAAYFCASSPGQSGGTEAFFGQGTRLTVV.

Comments on this clonotype: This could be a read error, since a much larger clone is one nucleotide away. The CDR3 does not close with the conserved phenylalanine or tryptophan, likely indicating a read error. This sequence joins TRBV2 and TRBJ2-5, with D maybe TRBD2 (6 bases). This CDR3 has 14 residues. Trimming pared 4 bases from V and 2 bases from J, leaving 11 bases between. The germline V gene encodes CDR1 SNHLY and CDR2 FYNNEI. The CDR3 spells CASSAVAAQETQYL. CDR3 sequence (DNA): TGTGCCAGCAGTGCCGTAGCGGCGCAAGAGACCCAGTACCTC.

Turning to this clonotype: A far larger clone differs by one base, so this is likely a read error. The rearrangement joins TRBV6-9 to TRBJ2-7, with D hard to call. From germline, CDR1 is MNHGY and CDR2 SVAAGI. This CDR3 has 14 residues. V lost 3 bases to trimming and J lost 0 bases, with 9 bases between them. The CDR3 spells CASSYDVYSYEQYF. The CDR3 nucleotides are TGTGCCAGCAGTTACGATGTCTACTCCTACGAGCAGTACTTC.

This clonotype was recorded at least ten times. One end of the junction fails to match germline, which may point to a read error. This chain joins TRBV5-1 and TRBJ1-2; 9 bases agree with TRBD1. This CDR3 spans 14 amino acids. Germline loops: CDR1 SGHRS, CDR2 YFSETQ. CDR3 nucleotide sequence: TGTGCCAGCAGCTTTCCTGGGACAGGGCTCGGCTACACCTTC. Translated, it gives CASSFPGTGLGYTF.

This clonotype was counted ten times or more. The chain joins TRBV30 to TRBJ2-2, with 9 bases matching TRBD2. The CDR3 runs 14 residues. Trimming removed 8 bases from V and 6 bases from J; junction bases left unmatched: 10. Germline V CDR1 and CDR2: GTSNPN, SVGIG (reference sequence). The CDR3 DNA reads TGTGCCATGTCCTGGACTAGCGTGGCCGGGGAGCTGTTTTTT. It is translated as CAMSWTSVAGELFF.

This clonotype was recorded at least ten times. The genes are TRBV7-6 and TRBJ2-3; D gene uncertain. The CDR3 covers 15 residues. Trimming stripped 2 bases from V and 0 bases from J, with 9 bases between. Germline assignment: CDR1 SGHVS and CDR2 FNYEAQ. The CDR3 coding sequence is TGTGCCAGCAGCTTAAACCCAACTAGCACAGATACGCAGTATTTT. It yields the protein CASSLNPTSTDTQYF.

This clonotype has a handful of counts. The rearrangement joins TRBV30 to TRBJ2-7; possible D gene TRBD2, 7 bases. The germline CDR1 and CDR2 sequences are GTSNPN and SVGIG (reference sequence). The CDR3 length is 13 residues. Trimming removed 1 base from V and 3 bases from J, with 10 bases in between. The CDR3 bases are TGTGCCTGGAGTGAGGGAGGGGGCTACGAGCAGTACTTC. Translating gives CAWSEGGGYEQYF.

This clonotype was detected only a few times. V usage is TRBV7-9 and J usage is TRBJ1-3, with TRBD1 as a possible D gene (5 bases). V was cut by 6 bases and J by 8 bases, with 20 bases left in between. The germline gives CDR1 SEHNR, CDR2 FQNEAQ (reference sequence). This CDR3 spans 15 amino acids. Here the CDR3 DNA reads TGTGCCAGCAGTCTGCGGGGGGGACGCCAGCACACCATATATTTT. As protein: CASSLRGGRQHTIYF. Looking up the rest from reference TRBV7-9 and TRBJ1-3 gives the full variable domain: DTGVSQNPRHKITKRGQNVTFRCDPISEHNRLYWYRQTLGQGPEFLTYFQNEAQLEKSRLLSDRFSAERPKGSFSTLEIQRTEQGDSAMYLCASSLRGGRQHTIYFGEGSWLTVV.

This clonotype was counted at least ten times. The DNA of the CDR3 is TGTGCCAGCAGCCTCGACAGGGAGAACACTGAAGCTTTCTTT. Translating it yields CASSLDRENTEAFF. The J gene is TRBJ1-1, the V gene TRBV2; 7 bases are a match to TRBD1. CDR1 is SNHLY, CDR2 FYNNEI, per germline. V lost 6 bases, J lost 1 base, and 5 bases stayed unmatched. This CDR3 has 14 residues.